Presented here are 24 T cell receptor beta chains from one specimen sequenced in a study of CD8+CD57+ T cells in acquired aplastic anemia. The sequenced patients had an expansion of CD8+CD57+ cells seen by flow cytometry. Profiling of TCR beta VDJ combinations and CDR3 sequences used genomic DNA as template. In TCRdb, the reads were re-called with MiXCR into one record per CDR3 protein. The sample yields roughly 160,000 distinct CDR3 sequences, under 55% seen once. The sequenced material came from sorted CD4+, CD8+, or CD8+CD57+ T cells (not recorded which) from PBMCs. Source of these receptors: a human donor with aplastic anemia.

This clonotype has ten or more counts. The chain joins TRBV7-2 to TRBJ2-1; TRBD2 matches 10 bases. Germline V CDR1 and CDR2: SGHTA, FQGNSA. Trimming took 5 bases from V and 5 from J; bases not matched to a gene: 6. The CDR3 totals 15 residues. This CDR3 is CASSPASGRNNEQFF. CDR3 in DNA: TGTGCCAGCAGCCCGGCTAGCGGGAGAAACAATGAGCAGTTCTTC.

This clonotype has more than one count but fewer than ten. CDR3 region: CASSTRQGPSPLHF. DNA for the CDR3: TGTGCCAGTAGTACCCGACAGGGACCTTCACCCCTCCACTTT. V is TRBV19 and J is TRBJ1-6; 7 bases fit TRBD1. J gave up 9 bases and V 4 bases, and 6 bases lay outside the gene matches. The germline V gene has CDR1 LNHDA and CDR2 SQIVND (reference sequence). The CDR3 runs 14 residues. The full variable domain, its missing parts supplied by reference TRBV19 and TRBJ1-6, is DGGITQSPKYLFRKEGQNVTLSCEQNLNHDAMYWYRQDPGQGLRLIYYSQIVNDFQKGDIAEGYSVSREKKESFPLTVTSAQKNPTAFYLCASSTRQGPSPLHFGNGTRLTVT.

Only a few counts were recorded for this clonotype. The chain employs TRBV11-3 and TRBJ2-5; 7 positions match TRBD2. CDR3 length: 16 residues. V gave up 1 base and J gave up 4 bases; unmatched junction bases: 9. The germline CDR1 and CDR2 sequences are SGHNT and YENEEA. CDR3 sequence reads: CASSLGGGGSGETQYF. DNA for the CDR3: TGTGCCAGCAGCTTAGGGGGGGGGGGATCGGGAGAGACCCAGTACTTC.

The J gene is TRBJ2-1, the V gene TRBV10-3; the match to TRBD2 covers 13 bases. Germline CDR1 is ENHRY and CDR2 is SYGVKD. The length of the CDR3 is 14 residues. The trim removed 6 bases at V and 7 bases at J, leaving 3 bases unmatched. CDR3 loop: CAIRTSGGANEQFF. The CDR3 region has the DNA TGTGCCATCAGAACTAGCGGGGGGGCTAATGAGCAGTTCTTC.

This clonotype was counted ten times or more. The gene calls are TRBV9 and TRBJ2-1, with 11 bases matching TRBD2. V was clipped by 0 bases and J by 6 bases; unmatched bases: 2. The CDR3 totals 15 residues. The germline V gene encodes CDR1 SGDLS and CDR2 YYNGEE. CDR3 residues: CASSVVTSGSNEQFF. The CDR3 nucleotides are TGTGCCAGCAGCGTAGTTACTAGCGGGAGCAATGAGCAGTTCTTC.

This clonotype was counted at least ten times. This chain joins TRBV6-2 or TRBV6-3 and TRBJ2-7, with 8 bases fitting TRBD1. In germline, CDR1 is MNHEY, CDR2 SVGEGT. The CDR3 runs to 16 residues. Trimming cost V 6 bases and J 0 bases; bases outside gene matches: 10. CDR3 DNA: TGTGCCAGCAGCCAACCCGGACAGGGAACCTCCTACGAGCAGTACTTC. It translates to CASSQPGQGTSYEQYF.

J is TRBJ2-3 and V is TRBV20-1; D gene uncertain. The CDR3 extends over 11 amino acids. CDR1 DFQATT and CDR2 SNEGSKA come from the germline V gene (reference sequence). Trimming removed 6 bases from V and 0 bases from J, with 4 bases in between. As DNA, the CDR3 is TGCAGTGCCCAAAGCACAGATACGCAGTATTTT. As protein: CSAQSTDTQYF.

The V and J genes are TRBV7-2 and TRBJ2-1, with 9 bases aligning to TRBD2. After removal of 1 base from V and 6 bases from J, the junction contained 4 bases not matched to a gene. The CDR3 is 15 amino acids. In germline, CDR1 is SGHTA, CDR2 FQGNSA. CDR3 residues: CASSLGTSERNEQFF. The CDR3, as DNA: TGTGCCAGCAGCTTAGGGACTAGCGAGCGCAATGAGCAGTTCTTC.

V is TRBV14 and J is TRBJ1-4; 7 nucleotides match TRBD1. Looked up from germline, CDR1 is SGHDN and CDR2 is FVKESK. J was trimmed by 8 bases and V by 4 bases; bases with no gene match: 7. The CDR3 loop spans 14 amino acids. For the CDR3, the DNA is TGTGCCAGCAGCCTTGACAGGGAAGGGGAAAAACTGTTTTTT. Protein sequence: CASSLDREGEKLFF.

The rearrangement links TRBV5-1 to TRBJ1-2; D remains unclear. Germline loops: CDR1 SGHRS, CDR2 YFSETQ. CDR3 length: 12 amino acids. V was trimmed by 0 bases and J by 7 bases, leaving 7 bases between them. The CDR3: CASSLGRGGYTF. The CDR3 region has the DNA TGCGCCAGCAGCTTGGGTCGGGGTGGCTACACCTTC.

The V and J genes are TRBV11-2 and TRBJ2-1; 8 bases are shared with TRBD2. CDR1 and CDR2 from the germline V gene are SGHAT and FQNNGV. The V segment lost 1 base and the J segment 6 bases; nucleotides outside the gene matches: 11. CDR3 length: 17 residues. CDR3 bases: TGTGCCAGCAGCTTAGTCTCGACGGCGGGAGGTATCAATGAGCAGTTCTTC. The encoded protein is CASSLVSTAGGINEQFF.

Comments on this clonotype: This clone may be a read error of a much larger clone one base away. The rearrangement uses TRBV12-3 or TRBV12-4 and TRBJ1-1; 8 nucleotides agree with TRBD1. The CDR3 spans 12 residues. In DNA form, the CDR3 reads TGTGCCAGCGCCTTGGGGAACAGGGGGGCTTCCTTT. This encodes CASALGNRGASF.

V gene TRBV11-1 combines with J gene TRBJ2-1; TRBD2 aligns across 7 bases. Trimming took 2 bases from V and 7 from J; bases not matched to a gene: 8. There are 15 residues in the CDR3. Germline values: CDR1 SGHAT, CDR2 FQDESV (reference sequence). The CDR3 region is CASSLSSRTRNEQFF. CDR3 nucleotides: TGTGCCAGCAGCTTATCCTCCCGGACTAGAAATGAGCAGTTCTTC.

This chain connects TRBV25-1 to TRBJ2-7; 7 nucleotides match TRBD2. Losses at the gene ends were 6 bases for V and 3 bases for J; bases not matched to a gene: 8. The CDR3 is 14 residues long. Germline V lookup: CDR1 MGHDK, CDR2 SYGVNS. CDR3: CASRRGVGVYEQYF. The CDR3 bases are TGTGCCAGCAGACGGGGGGTAGGAGTCTACGAGCAGTACTTC.

Remarks on this clonotype: A read error may be the cause here, since a much bigger clone is one base away. This rearrangement joins TRBV6-1 to TRBJ2-5; 13 bases match TRBD2. J was trimmed by 7 bases and V by 6 bases; bases with no gene match: 11. This CDR3 has 16 amino acids. Germline V gives CDR1 MNHNS, CDR2 SASEGT. CDR3 sequence (DNA): TGTGCCAGCAGACTAGCGGGAGGGAGGCTCCAGGGGACCCAGTACTTC. It yields the protein CASRLAGGRLQGTQYF.

This clonotype has a count of ten or more. V is TRBV3-1 and J is TRBJ2-3; D is uncertain. This CDR3 has 12 amino acids. V was pared by 7 bases and J by 2 bases, with 7 bases between. Looked up from germline, CDR1 is LGHDT and CDR2 is YNNKEL (reference sequence). CDR3 loop: CASTSHTDTQYF. CDR3 nucleotides: TGTGCCAGCACCAGTCACACAGATACGCAGTATTTT.

V gene TRBV24-1 combines with J gene TRBJ2-1; 7 nucleotides align to TRBD1. The J segment lost 7 bases and the V segment lost 4 bases, leaving 18 bases of the junction unmatched. The CDR3 contains 18 residues. Germline lookup yields CDR1 KGHDR and CDR2 SFDVKD. For the CDR3, the DNA is TGTGCCACCAGTGAACCCGGGACAGATCTATTTTCCTGGAATGAGCAGTTCTTC. Encoded protein: CATSEPGTDLFSWNEQFF.

The chain couples TRBV20-1 to TRBJ1-4; D gene uncertain. Germline assignment: CDR1 DFQATT and CDR2 SNEGSKA (reference sequence). The CDR3 is made up of 12 amino acids. This chain's CDR3 is CSFSWFGEKLFF. The CDR3 DNA is TGCTCCTTTTCCTGGTTCGGTGAAAAACTGTTTTTT.

Concerning this clonotype: A much larger clone is a single base away; this may be a read error. The V gene is TRBV4-1, the J gene TRBJ2-3; weak D call: TRBD2 (7 bases). V lost 1 base to trimming and J lost 5 bases, with 13 bases between them. CDR1 is MGHRA and CDR2 is YSYEKL in the germline V gene. The CDR3 spans 15 residues. The CDR3 loop is CASSQGRGARDTQYF. The CDR3 bases are TGCGCCAGCAGCCAAGGACGGGGGGCTAGAGATACGCAGTATTTT.

For this clonotype: A read error may be the cause here, since a much bigger clone is one base away. The V and J genes are TRBV3-1 and TRBJ2-7; D assignment may be TRBD1 or TRBD2 (5 bases each). V dropped 8 bases and J dropped 4 bases, with 15 bases sitting between them. From germline, CDR1 is LGHDT and CDR2 YNNKEL (reference sequence). The CDR3 spans 13 residues. The CDR3 DNA reads as TGTGCCAGCGGGACCCCAGGCGGTTACGAGCAGTACTTC. Its translation is CASGTPGGYEQYF.

The chain recombines TRBV7-3 with TRBJ2-1; 9 bases are shared with TRBD1. The trim removed 6 bases at V and 8 bases at J, leaving 8 bases unmatched. Germline V gene data show CDR1 as SGHTA and CDR2 as FQGTGA. This CDR3 spans 14 amino acids. The CDR3 loop is CASRTTGGAHEQFF. The CDR3, as DNA: TGTGCCAGCAGGACAACAGGGGGCGCACATGAGCAGTTCTTC.

This clonotype appeared a single time. The chain couples TRBV7-3 to TRBJ1-1; D remains ambiguous. The CDR3 consists of 13 residues. Trimming removed 5 bases at V and 7 bases at J, with 14 bases between. From germline, CDR1 is SGHTA and CDR2 FQGTGA. For the CDR3, the DNA is TGTGCCAGCAGCCCCAATGGTGTTTATGAAGCTTTCTTT. Encoded protein: CASSPNGVYEAFF.

A note on this clonotype: A much larger clone differs from this one at a single base, so this may be a read error. The CDR3 bases are TGTGCCGGCAGCCGACGGGGGGGGACTGAAGCTTTCTTT. Translated: CAGSRRGGTEAFF. V gene TRBV11-1 combines with J gene TRBJ1-1; D possibly corresponds to TRBD1 (5 bases). The V gene's germline CDR1 is SGHAT and CDR2 FQDESV (reference sequence). This CDR3 is built from 13 residues.

This clonotype is medium-sized in the sample. The chain carries TRBV15 and TRBJ1-6; 7 bases line up with TRBD1. Per germline, CDR1 LNHNV and CDR2 YYDKDF (reference sequence). J gave up 8 bases and V 0 bases, and 4 bases lay outside the gene matches. There are 15 residues in the CDR3. CDR3 sequence: CATSRDRQGDSPLHF. The CDR3 DNA follows: TGTGCCACCAGCAGAGATCGACAGGGTGATTCACCCCTCCACTTT.